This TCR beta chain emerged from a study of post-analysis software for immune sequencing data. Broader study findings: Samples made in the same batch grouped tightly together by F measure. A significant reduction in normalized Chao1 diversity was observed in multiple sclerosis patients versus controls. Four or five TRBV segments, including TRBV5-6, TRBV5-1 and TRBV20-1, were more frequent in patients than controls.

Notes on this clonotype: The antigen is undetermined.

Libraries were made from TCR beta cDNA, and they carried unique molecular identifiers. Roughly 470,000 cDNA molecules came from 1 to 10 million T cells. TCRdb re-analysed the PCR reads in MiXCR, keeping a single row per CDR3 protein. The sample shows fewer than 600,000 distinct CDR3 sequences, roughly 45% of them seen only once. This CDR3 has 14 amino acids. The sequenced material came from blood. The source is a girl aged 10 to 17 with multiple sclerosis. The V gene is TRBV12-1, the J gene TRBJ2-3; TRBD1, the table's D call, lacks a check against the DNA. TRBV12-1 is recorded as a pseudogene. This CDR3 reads CASSFEGAGDTQYF. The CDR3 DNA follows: TGTGCCAGCAGCTTTGAGGGGGCTGGAGATACGCAGTATTTT.